The 20 T cell receptor beta chains reported below all come from one sample, sequenced in a study of blood T cell repertoires in COVID-19. Some clones are missing from TCRdb's copy, which holds only in-frame ones; the method was immunoSEQ multiplex PCR. The sample includes approximately 340,000 clones, approximately 90% of them seen just once. Source material: PBMCs or T cells enriched from blood (not recorded which). The receptor set was obtained from a woman between 40 and 55 years old who had been exposed to COVID-19.

The chain has TRBV5-1 and TRBJ2-7; TRBD1 aligns across 9 bases. Germline CDR1 SGHRS, CDR2 YFSETQ. The CDR3 runs to 15 residues. J lost 2 bases, V lost 3 bases, and 6 bases had no gene match. The CDR3 DNA sequence: TGCGCCAGCAGCTATGGGACAGGGTTCACCTACGAGCAGTACTTC. This sequence encodes CASSYGTGFTYEQYF.

The gene calls are TRBV7-3 and TRBJ1-1; maybe TRBD1 (5 bases). This CDR3 is built from 13 residues. Between the trimmed V and J ends, which lost 0 bases and 6 bases, there was a span of 8 bases. The germline gives CDR1 SGHTA, CDR2 FQGTGA. CDR3 nucleotide sequence: TGTGCCAGCAGCTTAACAGTCAGGGCTGAAGCTTTCTTT. It encodes CASSLTVRAEAFF.

This chain links TRBV15 with TRBJ1-2; weak D call: TRBD1 (6 bases). The V gene's germline CDR1 is LNHNV and CDR2 YYDKDF (reference sequence). The V gene lost 0 bases and the J gene lost 4 bases, with 15 bases spanning the gap. The length of the CDR3 is 16 residues. The CDR3 nucleotides read TGTGCCACCAGCAGAGATGTGGGGGGGCTAGTCTATGGCTACACCTTC. Translated: CATSRDVGGLVYGYTF.

The rearrangement joins TRBV5-1 to TRBJ1-2, with D possibly matching TRBD1 (6 bases). The germline gives CDR1 SGHRS, CDR2 YFSETQ. The CDR3 contains 14 residues. V dropped 7 bases and J dropped 8 bases, with 21 bases sitting between them. The CDR3 nucleotides are TGCGCCAGCCGCCCTAGGGGGGGAGCCGACGGCTACACCTTC. This codes for CASRPRGGADGYTF. Variable domain in full (rest from reference TRBV5-1 and TRBJ1-2): KAGVTQTPRYLIKTRGQQVTLSCSPISGHRSVSWYQQTPGQGLQFLFEYFSETQRNKGNFPGRFSGRQFSNSRSEMNVSTLELGDSALYLCASRPRGGADGYTFGSGTRLTVV.

As for this clone: Given the absence of the conserved phenylalanine or tryptophan at the CDR3 end, a read error is likely. The limits of the CDR3 on the DNA are not certain, so only TCRdb's listed CDR3 is given. The genes are TRBV27 and TRBJ1-1; the tabulated D call, TRBD1, remains unverified against the DNA. Germline-derived CDR1 and CDR2 are MNHEY and SMNVEV (reference sequence). Termini included, the CDR3 measures 10 amino acids. CDR3 residues: CASSLLRTGL.

J is TRBJ2-3 and V is TRBV5-4, with 7 positions matching TRBD2. Trimming took 3 bases from V and 8 from J; bases not matched to a gene: 15. The CDR3 runs to 16 residues. Germline V lookup: CDR1 SGHNT, CDR2 YYREEE (reference sequence). CDR3 loop: CASSSRLAHNPSTQYF. In nucleotides, the CDR3 is TGTGCCAGCAGCTCCCGACTAGCTCACAACCCTTCTACGCAGTATTTT.

The chain employs TRBV19 and TRBJ2-3; the match to TRBD2 covers 11 bases. Per germline, CDR1 LNHDA and CDR2 SQIVND (reference sequence). CDR3 length equals 17 residues. V lost 8 bases, J lost 1 base, and 11 bases stayed unmatched. CDR3 loop: CASREVSGRARTDTQYF. For the CDR3, the DNA is TGTGCCAGTCGTGAAGTTAGCGGGAGGGCCCGCACAGATACGCAGTATTTT.

The chain recombines TRBV9 with TRBJ1-5; D is unclear. The CDR3 sequence is 15 residues long. Germline CDR1 and CDR2: SGDLS and YYNGEE. V gave up 0 bases and J gave up 0 bases, with 7 bases separating them. CDR3 nucleotide sequence: TGTGCCAGCAGCGTAGGACTGAATAGCAATCAGCCCCAGCATTTT. Its translation: CASSVGLNSNQPQHF.

V usage is TRBV7-8 and J usage is TRBJ1-6; D is undetermined. Germline V gene sequence: CDR1 SGHVS, CDR2 FQNEAQ. The V end was cut by 5 bases, the J end by 6 bases, with 5 bases between. This CDR3 is built from 12 residues. CDR3 loop: CASSLSNSPLHF. CDR3 nucleotide sequence: TGTGCCAGCAGCCTTAGTAATTCACCCCTCCACTTT. The full variable domain, rest sourced from reference TRBV7-8 and TRBJ1-6, is GAGVSQSPRYKVAKRGQDVALRCDPISGHVSLFWYQQALGQGPEFLTYFQNEAQLDKSGLPSDRFFAERPEGSVSTLKIQRTQQEDSAVYLCASSLSNSPLHFGNGTRLTVT.

The chain carries TRBV27 and TRBJ1-2; D is perhaps TRBD1 (6 bases). Trimming removed 6 bases at V and 7 bases at J, with 30 bases between. CDR1 is MNHEY and CDR2 is SMNVEV in the germline V gene (reference sequence). This CDR3 has 18 residues. The CDR3 region is CASSSVAAGASVLGGYTF. The CDR3 DNA is TGTGCCAGCAGCTCCGTCGCGGCAGGGGCTTCCGTTCTTGGTGGCTACACCTTC.

The V gene is TRBV11-2, the J gene TRBJ2-1; a weak D match, TRBD1 (6 bases). Germline CDR1 is SGHAT and CDR2 is FQNNGV. The CDR3 length is 14 residues. Trimming left V 2 bases short and J 8 bases short, with 13 bases between. The CDR3 reads CASSLQTGTYEQFF. CDR3 nucleotides: TGTGCCAGCAGCTTACAGACAGGAACCTATGAGCAGTTCTTC.

This rearrangement joins TRBV6-2 or TRBV6-3 to TRBJ2-2; unclear D gene. The CDR3 is made up of 13 amino acids. The germline CDR1 and CDR2 sequences are MNHEY and SVGEGT. Trimming pared 5 bases from V and 4 bases from J, leaving 8 bases between. CDR3 coding DNA: TGTGCCAGCAGTCCCGTCCGCACCGGGGAGCTGTTTTTT. This translates into CASSPVRTGELFF.

V usage is TRBV10-2 and J usage is TRBJ1-5, with 8 bases aligning to TRBD1. Looked up from germline, CDR1 is WSHSY and CDR2 is SAAADI. V gave up 6 bases and J gave up 6 bases; unmatched junction bases: 7. The CDR3 totals 14 residues. The CDR3, as DNA: TGCGCCAGCAGCGACTACAGGGGGTTTCAGCCCCAGCATTTT. It codes for CASSDYRGFQPQHF.

The gene calls are TRBV4-3 and TRBJ1-1; the D gene is possibly TRBD1 (6 bases). Trimming pared 3 bases from V and 0 bases from J, leaving 8 bases between. The germline V gene encodes CDR1 LGHNA and CDR2 YSLEER. CDR3 length: 14 residues. This CDR3 is CASSQGAVNTEAFF. Written as DNA, the CDR3 is TGCGCCAGCAGCCAGGGGGCAGTGAACACTGAAGCTTTCTTT.

This rearrangement joins TRBV9 to TRBJ2-3; 7 bases line up with TRBD2. The CDR3 is made up of 15 amino acids. Trimming at V came to 0 bases and at J to 6 bases, leaving 7 bases not matched to a gene. Germline lookup yields CDR1 SGDLS and CDR2 YYNGEE. The CDR3 reads CASSVGGREEDTQYF. DNA for the CDR3: TGTGCCAGCAGCGTAGGAGGACGGGAGGAGGATACGCAGTATTTT.

The CDR3 nucleotides read TGTGCCAGCAGGGGGGACACGTACAATGAGCAGTTCTTC. Translating it yields CASRGDTYNEQFF. J is TRBJ2-1 and V is TRBV6-5, with a tentative D call TRBD1 (6 bases). The V and J ends lost 6 bases and 4 bases respectively, with 10 bases between them. Germline assignment: CDR1 MNHEY and CDR2 SVGAGI. The length of the CDR3 is 13 residues.

The V and J genes are TRBV7-9 and TRBJ2-7; TRBD1 is a possible D gene (6 bases). Per the germline V gene, CDR1 is SEHNR and CDR2 is FQNEAQ (reference sequence). This CDR3 has 14 amino acids. Trimming took off 1 base at V and 4 bases at J, with 11 bases between the two ends. In nucleotides, the CDR3 is TGTGCCAGCAGCTTAGATTTGGGGGCTTACGAGCAGTACTTC. Translated: CASSLDLGAYEQYF. Combining the CDR3 with reference TRBV7-9 and TRBJ2-7 gives the whole variable domain DTGVSQNPRHKITKRGQNVTFRCDPISEHNRLYWYRQTLGQGPEFLTYFQNEAQLEKSRLLSDRFSAERPKGSFSTLEIQRTEQGDSAMYLCASSLDLGAYEQYFGPGTRLTVT.

CDR3 nucleotides: TGTGCCAGCAGCCCCAGGGGTGGCCAGCCCCAGCATTTT. Its translation is CASSPRGGQPQHF. The chain carries TRBV7-8 and TRBJ1-5, with D tentatively TRBD1 (6 bases). V lost 5 bases and J lost 7, with 12 bases in between. This CDR3 spans 13 amino acids. Germline V CDR1 and CDR2: SGHVS, FQNEAQ.

CDR3 loop: CASSLVSGGPLSSYNEQFF. The CDR3 DNA follows: TGTGCCAGCAGTTTGGTTTCAGGGGGGCCTCTGAGCTCCTACAATGAGCAGTTCTTC. V usage is TRBV27 and J usage is TRBJ2-1, with D possibly matching TRBD1 (7 bases). Looked up from germline, CDR1 is MNHEY and CDR2 is SMNVEV (reference sequence). V was cut by 3 bases and J by 0 bases, with 21 bases left in between. The CDR3 totals 19 residues.

The rearrangement joins TRBV6-5 to TRBJ2-5; the D gene is possibly TRBD2 (5 bases). The ends were cut back, 4 bases at V and 5 bases at J, with 20 bases in the middle. The CDR3 is made up of 16 amino acids. Germline V gene lookup returns CDR1 MNHEY and CDR2 SVGAGI. The CDR3 here is CASSSPTRRLLETQYF. CDR3 DNA: TGTGCCAGCAGTTCCCCGACAAGGAGGTTATTGGAGACCCAGTACTTC.